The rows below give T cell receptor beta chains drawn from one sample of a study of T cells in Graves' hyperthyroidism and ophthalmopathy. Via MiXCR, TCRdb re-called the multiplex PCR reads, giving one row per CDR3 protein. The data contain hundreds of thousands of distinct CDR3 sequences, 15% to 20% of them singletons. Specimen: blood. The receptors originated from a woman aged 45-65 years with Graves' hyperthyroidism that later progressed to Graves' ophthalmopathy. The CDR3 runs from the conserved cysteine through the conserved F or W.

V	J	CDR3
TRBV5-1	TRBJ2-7	CASSFMGNEQYF
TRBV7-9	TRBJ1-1	CASSLALPATNTEAFF
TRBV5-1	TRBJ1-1	CASSPGMGTEAFF
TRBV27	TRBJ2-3	CASSRVGLENTDTQYF
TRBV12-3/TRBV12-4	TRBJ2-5	CASSLGRGGQETQYF
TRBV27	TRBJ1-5	CASSPIRGAGQPQHF
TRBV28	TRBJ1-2	CASRGDRGHGYTF
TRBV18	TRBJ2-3	CASSPPDSISTDTQYF
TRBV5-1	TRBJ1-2	CASSLEGDSEYGYTF
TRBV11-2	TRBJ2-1	CASSLLGGQVIYNEQFF
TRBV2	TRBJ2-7	CASTGLAGVEQYF
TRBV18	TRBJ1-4	CASSQVATNEKLFF
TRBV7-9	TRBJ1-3	CASSTYRDRGHTIYF
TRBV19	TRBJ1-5	CASSIPFGQTLNQPQHF
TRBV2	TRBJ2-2	CASDRGPVGELFF
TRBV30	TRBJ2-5	CAWSVSGGGTQYF
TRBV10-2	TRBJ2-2	CASSDRRTGELFF
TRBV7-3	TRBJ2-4	CASSPAPQVGGKNIQYF
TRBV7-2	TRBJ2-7	CASSLDRGGGEQYF
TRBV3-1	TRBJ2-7	CASSQDPLLYEQYF
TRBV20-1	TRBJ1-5	CSASGLPGNQPQHF
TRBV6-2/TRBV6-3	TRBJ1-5	CASSQGEVSNQPQHF
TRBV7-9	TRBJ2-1	CASSLDPGQGKNEQFF
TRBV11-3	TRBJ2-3	CASSLVPGGTDTQYF
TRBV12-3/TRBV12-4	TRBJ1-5	CASLPPGPLNQPQHF
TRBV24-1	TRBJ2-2	CATSDFIYTTGTAGDTGELFF
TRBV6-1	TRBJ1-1	CASSERVNTEAFF
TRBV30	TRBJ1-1	CAWSVPTGAKNTEAFF
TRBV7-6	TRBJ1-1	CASSLRESFTEAFF
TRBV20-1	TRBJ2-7	CSTWGYYEQYF
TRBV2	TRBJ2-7	CASSASPEAYEQYF
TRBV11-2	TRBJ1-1	CASSLRAMNTEAFF
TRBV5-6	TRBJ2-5	CASSVLTSGVQETQYF
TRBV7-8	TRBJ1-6	CASSSSWGNSPLHF
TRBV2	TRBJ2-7	CASRDRTGFWEQYF
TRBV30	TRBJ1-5	CAWSRGQPQHF
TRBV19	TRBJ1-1	CASSMGAGNTEAFF
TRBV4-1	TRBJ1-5	CASSQNSRGVGQPQHF
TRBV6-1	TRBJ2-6	CASNRVSGANVLTF
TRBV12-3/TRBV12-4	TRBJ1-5	CASSFAPNQPQHF
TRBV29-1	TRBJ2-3	CSVEVAHESTDTQYF
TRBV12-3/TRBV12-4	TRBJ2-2	CASRRGASGELFF
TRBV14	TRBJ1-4	CASSQDTGRVGEKLFF
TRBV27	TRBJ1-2	CASKSPGQGANYGYTF
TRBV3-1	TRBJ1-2	CASSQNLDFEMNYGYTF
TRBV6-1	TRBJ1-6	CASSEDGTGYSPLHF
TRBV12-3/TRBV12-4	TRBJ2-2	CASRGGGNTGELFF
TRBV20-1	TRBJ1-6	CSAGKAPVDSPLHF
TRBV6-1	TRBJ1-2	CASRFGSGYGYTF
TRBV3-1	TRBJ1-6	CASSRGARNNSPLHF